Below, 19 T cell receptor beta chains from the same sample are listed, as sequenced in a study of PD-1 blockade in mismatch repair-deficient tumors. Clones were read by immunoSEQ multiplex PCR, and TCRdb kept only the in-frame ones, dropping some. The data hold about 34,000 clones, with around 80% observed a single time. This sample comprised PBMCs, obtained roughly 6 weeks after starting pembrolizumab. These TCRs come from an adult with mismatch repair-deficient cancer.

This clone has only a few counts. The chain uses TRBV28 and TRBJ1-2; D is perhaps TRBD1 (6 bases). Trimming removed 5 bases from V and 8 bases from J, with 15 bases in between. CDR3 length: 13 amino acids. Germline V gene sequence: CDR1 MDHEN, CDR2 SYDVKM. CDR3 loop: CASSQSRTEGYTF. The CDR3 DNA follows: TGTGCCAGCAGTCAGTCACGGACAGAAGGCTACACCTTC.

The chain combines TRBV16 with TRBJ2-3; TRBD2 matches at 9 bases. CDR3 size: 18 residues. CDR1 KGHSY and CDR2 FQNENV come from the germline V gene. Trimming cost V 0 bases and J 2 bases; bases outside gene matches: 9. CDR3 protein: CASSQSSREGRSTDTQYF. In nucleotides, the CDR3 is TGTGCCAGCAGCCAATCCTCGCGGGAGGGCCGGTCCACAGATACGCAGTATTTT. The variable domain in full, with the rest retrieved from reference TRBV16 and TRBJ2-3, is GEEVAQTPKHLVRGEGQKAKLYCAPIKGHSYVFWYQQVLKNEFKFLISFQNENVFDETGMPKERFSAKCLPNSPCSLEIQATKLEDSAVYFCASSQSSREGRSTDTQYFGPGTRLTVL.

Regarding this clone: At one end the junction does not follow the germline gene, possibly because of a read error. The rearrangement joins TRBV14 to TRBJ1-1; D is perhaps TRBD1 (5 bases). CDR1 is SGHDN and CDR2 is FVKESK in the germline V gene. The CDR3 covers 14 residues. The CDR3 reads CASSQDLWGESSVF. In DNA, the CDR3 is TGTGCCAGCAGCCAAGATCTGTGGGGGGAGAGTTCCGTTTTT.

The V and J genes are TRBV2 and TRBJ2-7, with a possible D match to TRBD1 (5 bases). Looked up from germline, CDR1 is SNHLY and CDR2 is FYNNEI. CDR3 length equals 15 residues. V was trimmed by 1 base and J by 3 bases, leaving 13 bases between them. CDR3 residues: CASSEDGDSVYEQYF. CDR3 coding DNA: TGTGCCAGCAGTGAAGATGGCGACAGCGTCTACGAGCAGTACTTC.

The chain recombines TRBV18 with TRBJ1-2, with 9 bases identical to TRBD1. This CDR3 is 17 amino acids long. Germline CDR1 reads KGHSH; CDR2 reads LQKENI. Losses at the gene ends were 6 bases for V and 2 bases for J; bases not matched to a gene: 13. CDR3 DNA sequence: TGTGCCAGCTCCCGACAAGGAGGGGACAGGGTCAACTATGGCTACACCTTC. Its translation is CASSRQGGDRVNYGYTF. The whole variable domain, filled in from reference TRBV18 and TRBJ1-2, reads NAGVMQNPRHLVRRRGQEARLRCSPMKGHSHVYWYRQLPEEGLKFMVYLQKENIIDESGMPKERFSAEFPKEGPSILRIQQVVRGDSAAYFCASSRQGGDRVNYGYTFGSGTRLTVV.

The DNA of the CDR3 is TGCGCCAGCAGCCAAGATCCCCCCACTAGCGGGAGACGCAATGAGCAGTTCTTC. This encodes CASSQDPPTSGRRNEQFF. V gene TRBV4-1 combines with J gene TRBJ2-1; 11 bases are shared with TRBD2. Germline CDR1 and CDR2: MGHRA and YSYEKL. The length of the CDR3 is 18 residues. V was clipped by 0 bases and J by 6 bases; unmatched bases: 10.

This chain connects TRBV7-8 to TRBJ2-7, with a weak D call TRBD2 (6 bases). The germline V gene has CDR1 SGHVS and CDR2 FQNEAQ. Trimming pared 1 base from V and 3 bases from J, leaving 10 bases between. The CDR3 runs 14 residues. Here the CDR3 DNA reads TGTGCCAGCAGCTTAGGGAAGGGACTCTACGAGCAGTACTTC. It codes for CASSLGKGLYEQYF. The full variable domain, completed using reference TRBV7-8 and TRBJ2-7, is GAGVSQSPRYKVAKRGQDVALRCDPISGHVSLFWYQQALGQGPEFLTYFQNEAQLDKSGLPSDRFFAERPEGSVSTLKIQRTQQEDSAVYLCASSLGKGLYEQYFGPGTRLTVT.

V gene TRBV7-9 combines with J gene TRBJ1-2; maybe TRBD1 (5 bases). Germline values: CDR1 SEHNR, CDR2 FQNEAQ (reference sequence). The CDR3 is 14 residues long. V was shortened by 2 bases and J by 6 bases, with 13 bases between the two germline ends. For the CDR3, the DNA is TGTGCCAGCAGCTTATTCTGGGCGGGGGATGGCTACACCTTC. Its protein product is CASSLFWAGDGYTF.

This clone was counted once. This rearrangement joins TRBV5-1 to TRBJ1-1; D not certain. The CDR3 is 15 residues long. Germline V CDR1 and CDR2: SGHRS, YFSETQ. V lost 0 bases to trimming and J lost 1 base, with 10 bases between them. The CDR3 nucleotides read TGCGCCAGCAGCTTGGTCGGGAATAGGAACACTGAAGCTTTCTTT. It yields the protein CASSLVGNRNTEAFF.

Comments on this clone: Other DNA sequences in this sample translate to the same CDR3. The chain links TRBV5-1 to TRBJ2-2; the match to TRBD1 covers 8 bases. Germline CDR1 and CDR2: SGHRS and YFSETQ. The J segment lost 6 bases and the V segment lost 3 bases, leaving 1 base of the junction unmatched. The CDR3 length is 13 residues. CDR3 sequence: CASSSQGAGELFF. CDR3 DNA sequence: TGCGCCAGCAGCTCACAGGGGGCCGGGGAGCTGTTTTTT.

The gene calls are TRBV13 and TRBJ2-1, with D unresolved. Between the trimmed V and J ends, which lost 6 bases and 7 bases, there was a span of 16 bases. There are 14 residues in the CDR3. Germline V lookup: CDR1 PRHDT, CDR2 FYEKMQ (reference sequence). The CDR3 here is CASSKALVVNEQFF. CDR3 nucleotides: TGTGCCAGCAGTAAGGCCCTAGTAGTTAATGAGCAGTTCTTC.

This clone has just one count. The CDR3 DNA reads as TGTGCCAGCAGCTATAGCGGGAGGGCACCGGGCAATGAGCAGTTCTTC. It is translated as CASSYSGRAPGNEQFF. This sequence joins TRBV28 and TRBJ2-1, with 11 bases that match TRBD2. Germline V gene data show CDR1 as MDHEN and CDR2 as SYDVKM. V lost 6 bases, J lost 6 bases, and 10 bases stayed unmatched. The CDR3 loop spans 16 amino acids.

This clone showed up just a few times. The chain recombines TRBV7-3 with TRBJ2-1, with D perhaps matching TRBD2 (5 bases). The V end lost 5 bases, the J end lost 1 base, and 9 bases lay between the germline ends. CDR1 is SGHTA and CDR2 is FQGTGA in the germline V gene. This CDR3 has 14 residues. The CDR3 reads CASSPRTSYNEQFF. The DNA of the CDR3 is TGTGCCAGCAGCCCGCGGACTTCCTACAATGAGCAGTTCTTC.

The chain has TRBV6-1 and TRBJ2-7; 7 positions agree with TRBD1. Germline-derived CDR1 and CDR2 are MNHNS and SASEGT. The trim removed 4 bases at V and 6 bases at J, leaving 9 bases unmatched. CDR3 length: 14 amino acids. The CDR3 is CASSARGTVGEQYF. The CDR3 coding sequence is TGTGCCAGCAGTGCAAGGGGGACAGTGGGCGAGCAGTACTTC.

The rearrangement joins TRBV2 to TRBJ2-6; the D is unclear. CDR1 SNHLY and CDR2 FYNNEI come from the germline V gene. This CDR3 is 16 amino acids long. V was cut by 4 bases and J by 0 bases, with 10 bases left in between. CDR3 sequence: CASSGGTSSGANVLTF. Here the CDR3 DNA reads TGTGCCAGCAGTGGAGGCACCAGCTCTGGGGCCAACGTCCTGACTTTC.

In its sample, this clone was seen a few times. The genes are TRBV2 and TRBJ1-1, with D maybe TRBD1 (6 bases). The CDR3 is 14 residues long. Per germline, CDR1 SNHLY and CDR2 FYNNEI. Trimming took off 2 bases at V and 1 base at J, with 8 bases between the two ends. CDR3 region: CASSEQGQNTEAFF. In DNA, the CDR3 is TGTGCCAGCAGTGAACAGGGACAGAACACTGAAGCTTTCTTT.

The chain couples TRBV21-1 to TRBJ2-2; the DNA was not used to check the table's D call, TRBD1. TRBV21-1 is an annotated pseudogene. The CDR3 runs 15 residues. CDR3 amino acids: CASSPQEPNTGELFF. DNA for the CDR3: TGTGCCAGCAGCCCGCAGGAACCGAACACCGGGGAGCTGTTTTTT.

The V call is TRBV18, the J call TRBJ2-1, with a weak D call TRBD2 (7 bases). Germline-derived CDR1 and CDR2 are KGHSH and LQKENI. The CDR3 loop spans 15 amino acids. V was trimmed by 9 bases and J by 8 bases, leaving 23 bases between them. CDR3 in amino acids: CASYPGGRTGYEQFF. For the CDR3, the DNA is TGTGCCAGTTACCCTGGCGGGAGAACAGGGTATGAGCAGTTCTTC.

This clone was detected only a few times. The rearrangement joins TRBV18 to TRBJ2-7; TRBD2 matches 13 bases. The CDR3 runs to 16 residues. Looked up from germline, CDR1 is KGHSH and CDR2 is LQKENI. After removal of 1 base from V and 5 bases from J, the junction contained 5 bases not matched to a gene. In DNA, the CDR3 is TGTGCCAGCTCACCACTACTAGCGGGAGGGATCCACGAGCAGTACTTC. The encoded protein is CASSPLLAGGIHEQYF.